This TCR beta chain comes out of a study of cytomegalovirus exposure and HLA in healthy donors. Germline V gene data show CDR1 as MNHEY and CDR2 as SVGAGI. Trimming at V came to 6 bases and at J to 1 base, leaving 5 bases not matched to a gene. This CDR3 has 14 amino acids. The study ran its PCR with 60 Vbeta and 13 Jbeta primers. Sequenced by immunoSEQ multiplex PCR; TCRdb stores in-frame clones only, minus some. The data hold fewer than 130,000 clones, with less than 85% observed a single time. This clone was counted a few times. V gene TRBV6-5 combines with J gene TRBJ1-1; 7 bases are shared with TRBD1. The clonotype comes from a man aged 25-40 years in good health and CMV-seropositive. Sequencing was done on a sample of PBMCs. CDR3 DNA sequence: TGTGCCAGCAGCCTGAGGGACAGGAACACTGAAGCTTTCTTT. It yields the protein CASSLRDRNTEAFF.